This T cell receptor beta chain was sequenced during a study of cytomegalovirus exposure and HLA in healthy donors. Study-level background: An early release of data contained 80 million to 85 million unique TCRs, which came from HLA-typed donors. Within the Caucasian-associated ancestry cluster were more than 75% of the 398 genotyped donors. Points from the study as a whole: An Asian-associated ancestry cluster reportedly showed fewer N-insertions than the approximately 690-donor mean in a later analysis.

The PCR employed 60 Vbeta primers together with 13 Jbeta primers. Clones were read by immunoSEQ multiplex PCR, and TCRdb kept only the in-frame ones, dropping some. The table shows more than 100,000 clones, with roughly four fifths occurring only once. From germline, CDR1 is LNHNV and CDR2 YYDKDF (reference sequence). This CDR3 region has 14 residues. V was shortened by 1 base and J by 3 bases, with 9 bases between the two germline ends. At sampling all donors were nominally healthy, likely with unrecorded immune exposures. Remarks on this clone: Antigen unknown.

Sample: PBMCs. The TCR originated in a female donor in good health and CMV-seropositive. The chain recombines TRBV15 with TRBJ1-1; D is undetermined. The DNA for the CDR3 is TGTGCCACCAGCAGAGTATCTGGAGACACTGAAGCTTTCTTT. It translates to CATSRVSGDTEAFF.